The T cell receptor (beta chain) described here comes from a study of blood T cell repertoires in COVID-19. Study as a whole: Donors in the United States, Italy and Spain gave samples during acute or convalescent COVID-19. The cDNA or gDNA used as material had been derived from T cells, B-cell-depleted T cells, or PBMCs.

As processed by the authors: Scientists estimated how many nucleated cells there were by amplifying reference gene primers. Method: immunoSEQ multiplex PCR; TCRdb's copy keeps in-frame clones and lacks some. V and J calls and clone size are given by that table; D and trimming were obtained from the DNA. The data hold under 95,000 clones, with around four fifths observed a single time. Trimming removed 0 bases from V and 0 bases from J, with 14 bases in between. This CDR3 comprises 17 residues. Germline lookup yields CDR1 SGHNT and CDR2 YENEEA. The sample comprised peripheral blood. V and J are TRBV11-3 and TRBJ1-1; D not certain. This TCR came from a man in his 70s with acute or convalescent COVID-19. The CDR3 reads CASSLDLAGNMNTEAFF. The DNA for the CDR3 is TGTGCCAGCAGCTTAGATTTGGCAGGCAACATGAACACTGAAGCTTTCTTT. Supplemented by reference TRBV11-3 and TRBJ1-1, the full variable domain reads EAGVVQSPRYKIIEKKQPVAFWCNPISGHNTLYWYLQNLGQGPELLIRYENEEAVDDSQLPKDRFSAERLKGVDSTLKIQPAELGDSAVYLCASSLDLAGNMNTEAFFGQGTRLTVV.